The next 18 T cell receptor beta chains were all read from a single sample in a study of cytomegalovirus exposure and HLA in healthy donors. This PCR relied on a set of 60 Vbeta primers and 13 Jbeta primers. Clones were sequenced by immunoSEQ multiplex PCR, and TCRdb holds only the in-frame ones, with some missing. The data contain about 89,000 clones, around four fifths of them seen just once; the ten biggest clones take up under 4.5%. Sequencing was done on a sample of PBMCs. The receptors come from a female donor in good health and CMV-seropositive.

This sequence joins TRBV5-4 and TRBJ2-5, with no clear D. Germline V CDR1 and CDR2: SGHNT, YYREEE (reference sequence). The CDR3 covers 13 residues. The V and J ends lost 10 bases and 4 bases respectively, with 17 bases between them. The CDR3 loop reads CAFHARASETQYF. In DNA, the CDR3 is TGTGCCTTCCACGCCCGAGCCTCAGAGACCCAGTACTTC.

The chain is built from TRBV27 and TRBJ2-3; 9 bases are shared with TRBD2. This CDR3 has 16 amino acids. The germline CDR1 and CDR2 sequences are MNHEY and SMNVEV (reference sequence). The V gene end was trimmed by 6 bases and the J gene end by 3 bases; junction bases not matched to a gene: 10. The CDR3 region is CASRGSGRLGTDTQYF. The CDR3 DNA reads as TGTGCCAGCAGGGGAAGCGGGAGGCTCGGGACAGATACGCAGTATTTT.

The rearrangement links TRBV6-6 to TRBJ2-7; 10 positions match TRBD1. V lost 6 bases to trimming and J lost 3 bases; unmatched junction nucleotides: 8. Germline V gene lookup returns CDR1 MNHNY and CDR2 SVGAGI (reference sequence). The CDR3 totals 15 residues. In DNA, the CDR3 is TGTGCCAGCAGAAACCCGACAGGGGGCGGCTACGAGCAGTACTTC. Protein: CASRNPTGGGYEQYF.

V gene TRBV28 combines with J gene TRBJ1-2, with a possible D match to TRBD1 (6 bases). The CDR3 consists of 15 residues. Germline CDR1 is MDHEN and CDR2 is SYDVKM. Trimming pared 4 bases from V and 4 bases from J, leaving 16 bases between. The CDR3 spells CASSSTGSGAYGYTF. The CDR3 nucleotides read TGTGCCAGCAGTTCTACAGGGAGTGGAGCCTATGGCTACACCTTC.

This clone was observed a single time. The V gene is TRBV6-1, the J gene TRBJ2-1; weak D call: TRBD1 (6 bases). The V end was cut by 7 bases, the J end by 4 bases, with 11 bases between. The V gene's germline CDR1 is MNHNS and CDR2 SASEGT. CDR3 length: 13 amino acids. The CDR3 spells CASIQGGYNEQFF. The CDR3 nucleotides read TGTGCCAGCATACAGGGTGGTTACAATGAGCAGTTCTTC.

V is TRBV7-9 and J is TRBJ2-4; TRBD1 matches 8 bases. After removal of 5 bases from V and 2 bases from J, the junction contained 17 bases not matched to a gene. The CDR3 is 19 amino acids. Per germline, CDR1 SEHNR and CDR2 FQNEAQ (reference sequence). DNA of the CDR3: TGTGCCAGCAGCCCAGGGACAGGAAATTCTCCTCGTTCCAAAAACATTCAGTACTTC. As protein: CASSPGTGNSPRSKNIQYF.

V usage is TRBV27 and J usage is TRBJ2-7; D remains ambiguous. The ends were cut back, 5 bases at V and 6 bases at J, with 14 bases in the middle. From germline, CDR1 is MNHEY and CDR2 SMNVEV (reference sequence). This CDR3 comprises 13 residues. In DNA, the CDR3 is TGTGCCAGCAGTCCAGCGACCTTACCCGAGCAGTACTTC. Protein product: CASSPATLPEQYF.

The chain couples TRBV27 to TRBJ1-3; 8 positions match TRBD1. The CDR3 contains 14 residues. With 8 bases clipped from V and 0 bases from J, the junction kept 3 bases outside the gene matches. Germline-derived CDR1 and CDR2 are MNHEY and SMNVEV (reference sequence). CDR3 amino acids: CASSDRVSGNTIYF. The CDR3 DNA reads TGTGCCAGCTCGGACAGGGTCTCTGGAAACACCATATATTTT.

The chain carries TRBV10-3 and TRBJ2-7, with D possibly matching TRBD1 (6 bases). Trimming left V 6 bases short and J 0 bases short, with 9 bases between. The CDR3 is 13 residues long. CDR1 and CDR2 (germline): ENHRY, SYGVKD. The CDR3: CAIRWDTSYEQYF. Written as DNA, the CDR3 is TGTGCCATCAGGTGGGACACCTCCTACGAGCAGTACTTC.

The J gene is TRBJ1-5, the V gene TRBV2; possible D gene TRBD1, 6 bases. V shed 7 bases and J shed 2 bases, with 15 bases lying between them. The CDR3 runs to 15 residues. Germline V gene lookup returns CDR1 SNHLY and CDR2 FYNNEI. CDR3 DNA sequence: TGTGCCAGCAAGGGGGGGGGATTGGGCAATCAGCCCCAGCATTTT. Its protein product is CASKGGGLGNQPQHF.

Notes on this clone: Mismatch with germline at one junction end may stem from a read error. The chain couples TRBV7-6 to TRBJ1-4; TRBD1 matches at 9 bases. CDR1 and CDR2 (germline): SGHVS, FNYEAQ. This CDR3 is built from 16 residues. CDR3 coding DNA: TGTGCCAGCAGCTTAGGGACAGGGGCCGGTAATGAAAAACTGGTTTTT. Its translation is CASSLGTGAGNEKLVF. The variable domain in full, with the rest retrieved from reference TRBV7-6 and TRBJ1-4, is GAGVSQSPRYKVTKRGQDVALRCDPISGHVSLYWYRQALGQGPEFLTYFNYEAQQDKSGLPNDRFSAERPEGSISTLTIQRTEQRDSAMYRCASSLGTGAGNEKLVFGSGTQLSVL.

The J gene is TRBJ2-7, the V gene TRBV18; TRBD2 agrees at 12 bases. The CDR3 is 19 amino acids. V lost 0 bases and J lost 0; bases outside the gene matches: 9. The V gene's germline CDR1 is KGHSH and CDR2 LQKENI. As DNA, the CDR3 is TGTGCCAGCTCACCACCGAAAACATCGACTAGCGGGAGCTCCTACGAGCAGTACTTC. Amino acid sequence: CASSPPKTSTSGSSYEQYF.

This clone was observed once. The chain links TRBV4-1 to TRBJ2-7; D not resolved. The germline CDR1 and CDR2 sequences are MGHRA and YSYEKL. This CDR3 is 14 amino acids long. Trimming removed 2 bases at V and 2 bases at J, with 10 bases between. The chain's CDR3 is CASSQLGRTYEQYF. Here the CDR3 DNA reads TGCGCCAGCAGCCAATTGGGCAGAACCTACGAGCAGTACTTC.

The V call is TRBV18, the J call TRBJ1-2; TRBD1 is a possible D gene (5 bases). Germline V gene sequence: CDR1 KGHSH, CDR2 LQKENI. The CDR3 length is 13 residues. The ends were cut back, 3 bases at V and 4 bases at J, with 9 bases in the middle. The CDR3 is CASSPQGGYGYTF. CDR3 DNA: TGTGCCAGCTCACCTCAGGGTGGCTATGGCTACACCTTC.

V is TRBV15 and J is TRBJ2-3, with unresolved D. The CDR3 consists of 13 residues. The V and J ends lost 0 bases and 6 bases respectively, with 7 bases between them. Germline values: CDR1 LNHNV, CDR2 YYDKDF (reference sequence). This chain's CDR3 is CATSRDYSDTQYF. CDR3 nucleotide sequence: TGTGCCACCAGCAGAGATTACAGCGATACGCAGTATTTT.

The rearrangement uses TRBV28 and TRBJ1-2, with D hard to call. Germline CDR1 MDHEN, CDR2 SYDVKM. V shed 5 bases and J shed 3 bases, with 13 bases lying between them. This CDR3 is built from 14 residues. The CDR3 loop reads CASSPEGMDYGYTF. As DNA, the CDR3 is TGTGCCAGCAGTCCCGAGGGAATGGACTATGGCTACACCTTC.

The V and J genes are TRBV19 and TRBJ1-6, with D unresolved. CDR1 is LNHDA and CDR2 is SQIVND in the germline V gene (reference sequence). This CDR3 is built from 15 residues. Trimming stripped 5 bases from V and 8 bases from J, with 16 bases between. The CDR3 region is CASSPRLLRDSPLHF. The CDR3 region has the DNA TGTGCCAGTAGTCCCCGGCTTCTACGGGATTCACCCCTCCACTTT.

The V and J genes are TRBV19 and TRBJ2-7, with 8 bases lining up with TRBD1. Germline CDR1 and CDR2: LNHDA and SQIVND (reference sequence). The CDR3 sequence is 14 residues long. The junction had 7 bases not matched to a gene; V was cut back by 5 bases and J by 4 bases. The CDR3 sequence is CASSLGQGAYEQYF. CDR3 DNA: TGTGCCAGTAGTTTGGGGCAGGGGGCTTACGAGCAGTACTTC. The full variable domain, completed using reference TRBV19 and TRBJ2-7, is DGGITQSPKYLFRKEGQNVTLSCEQNLNHDAMYWYRQDPGQGLRLIYYSQIVNDFQKGDIAEGYSVSREKKESFPLTVTSAQKNPTAFYLCASSLGQGAYEQYFGPGTRLTVT.